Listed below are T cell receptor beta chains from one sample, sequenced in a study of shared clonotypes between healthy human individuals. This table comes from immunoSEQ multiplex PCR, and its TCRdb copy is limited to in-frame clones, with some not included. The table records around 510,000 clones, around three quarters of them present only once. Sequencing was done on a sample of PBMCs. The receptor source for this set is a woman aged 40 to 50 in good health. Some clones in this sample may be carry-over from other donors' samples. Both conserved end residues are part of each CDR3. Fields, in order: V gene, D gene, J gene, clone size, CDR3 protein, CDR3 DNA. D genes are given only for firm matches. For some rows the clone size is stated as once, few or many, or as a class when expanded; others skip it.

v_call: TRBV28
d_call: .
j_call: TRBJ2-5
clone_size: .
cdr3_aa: CASREQETQYF
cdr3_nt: TGTGCCAGCCGGGAGCAAGAGACCCAGTACTTC

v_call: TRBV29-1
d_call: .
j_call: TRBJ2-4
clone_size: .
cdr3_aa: CSVEDRVIKNIQYF
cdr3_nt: TGCAGCGTTGAAGATCGAGTTATCAAAAACATTCAGTACTTC

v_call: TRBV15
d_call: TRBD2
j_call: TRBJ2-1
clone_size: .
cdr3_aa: CATSRDAGRRVGEQFF
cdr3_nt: TGTGCCACCAGCAGAGATGCCGGGAGGCGTGTGGGTGAGCAGTTCTTC

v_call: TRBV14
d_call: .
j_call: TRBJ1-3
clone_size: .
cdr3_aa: CASSSQGYGNTIYF
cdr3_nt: TGTGCCAGCAGCTCGCAGGGGTATGGAAACACCATATATTTT

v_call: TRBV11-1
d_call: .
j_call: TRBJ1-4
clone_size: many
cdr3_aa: CASTKDRTNEKLFF
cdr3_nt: TGTGCCAGCACCAAGGACAGAACGAATGAAAAACTGTTTTTT

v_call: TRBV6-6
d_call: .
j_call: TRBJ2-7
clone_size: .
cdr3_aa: CASSSGGGSSYEQYF
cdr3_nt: TGTGCCAGCAGCTCAGGAGGGGGAAGCTCCTACGAGCAGTACTTC

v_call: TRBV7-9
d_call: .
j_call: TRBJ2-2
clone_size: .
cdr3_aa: CASSPLELFF
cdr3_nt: TGTGCCAGCAGCCCGTTGGAGCTGTTTTTT

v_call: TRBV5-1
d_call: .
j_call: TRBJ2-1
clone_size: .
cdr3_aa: CASSLGQGRYNEQFF
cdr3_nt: TGCGCCAGCAGCTTGGGGCAGGGGAGATACAATGAGCAGTTCTTC

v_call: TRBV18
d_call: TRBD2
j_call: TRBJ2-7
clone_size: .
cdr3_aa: CASSPRGSYEQYF
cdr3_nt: TGTGCCAGCTCACCACGCGGGAGTTACGAGCAGTACTTC

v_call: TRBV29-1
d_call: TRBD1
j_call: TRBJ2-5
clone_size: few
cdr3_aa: CSVVTDRGSETQYF
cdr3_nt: TGCAGCGTGGTCACGGACAGGGGGTCGGAGACCCAGTACTTC

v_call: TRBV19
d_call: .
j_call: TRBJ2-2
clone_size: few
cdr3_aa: CASSISGSGELFF
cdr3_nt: TGTGCCAGTAGTATTAGCGGAAGCGGGGAGCTGTTTTTT

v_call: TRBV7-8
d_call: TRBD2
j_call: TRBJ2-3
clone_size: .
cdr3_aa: CASSTVRLAGGRTDTQYF
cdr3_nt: TGTGCCAGCAGCACAGTTCGGCTAGCGGGAGGGCGAACAGATACGCAGTATTTT

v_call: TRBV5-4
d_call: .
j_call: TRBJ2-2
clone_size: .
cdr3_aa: CASSLISNTGELFF
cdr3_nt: TGTGCCAGCAGCCTCATTTCGAACACCGGGGAGCTGTTTTTT

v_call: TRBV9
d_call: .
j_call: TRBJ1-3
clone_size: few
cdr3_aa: CASSVDVGNTIYF
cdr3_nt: TGTGCCAGCAGCGTAGACGTGGGAAACACCATATATTTT

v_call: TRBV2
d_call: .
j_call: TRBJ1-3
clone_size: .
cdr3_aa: CASSDGQGNSGNTIYF
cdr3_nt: TGTGCCAGCAGTGATGGCCAGGGGAACTCTGGAAACACCATATATTTT

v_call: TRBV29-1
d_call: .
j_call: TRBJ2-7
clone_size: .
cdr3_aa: CSVEVGAGEQYF
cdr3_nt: TGCAGCGTTGAAGTAGGGGCCGGCGAGCAGTACTTC

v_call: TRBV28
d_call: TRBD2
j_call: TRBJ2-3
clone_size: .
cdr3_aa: CASSLVAGGGTDTQYF
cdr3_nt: TGTGCCAGCAGTCTCGTAGCGGGAGGGGGCACAGATACGCAGTATTTT

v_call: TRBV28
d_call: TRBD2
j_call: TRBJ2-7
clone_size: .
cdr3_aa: CATLPSGSYEQYF
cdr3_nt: TGTGCCACGCTCCCTAGCGGCTCCTACGAGCAGTACTTC

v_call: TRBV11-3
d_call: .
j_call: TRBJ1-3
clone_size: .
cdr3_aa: CASSSGTIGNTIYF
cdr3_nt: TGTGCCAGCAGCTCCGGGACAATCGGAAACACCATATATTTT

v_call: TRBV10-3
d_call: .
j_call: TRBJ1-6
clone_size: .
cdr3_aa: CAISEGQRYSPLHF
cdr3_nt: TGTGCCATCAGTGAGGGACAGAGATATTCACCCCTCCACTTT

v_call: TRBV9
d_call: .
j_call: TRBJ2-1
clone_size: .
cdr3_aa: CASNNEQFF
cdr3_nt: TGTGCCAGCAACAATGAGCAGTTCTTC

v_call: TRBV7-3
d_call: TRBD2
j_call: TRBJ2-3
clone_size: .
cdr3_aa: CASRLKGLAGVTDTQYF
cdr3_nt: TGTGCCAGCAGATTAAAAGGCCTAGCGGGAGTTACAGATACGCAGTATTTT

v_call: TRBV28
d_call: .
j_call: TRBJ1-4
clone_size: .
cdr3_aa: CASSLQGLNEKLFF
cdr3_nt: TGTGCCAGCAGTCTCCAGGGTCTTAATGAAAAACTGTTTTTT

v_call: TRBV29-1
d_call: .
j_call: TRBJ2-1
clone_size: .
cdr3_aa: CSVEDHEGASYNEQFF
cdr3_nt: TGCAGCGTTGAAGATCATGAAGGGGCTTCCTACAATGAGCAGTTCTTC

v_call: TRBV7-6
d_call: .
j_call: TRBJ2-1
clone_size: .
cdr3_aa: CASSLGLGNEQFF
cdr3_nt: TGTGCCAGCAGCTTGGGCTTGGGAAATGAGCAGTTCTTC

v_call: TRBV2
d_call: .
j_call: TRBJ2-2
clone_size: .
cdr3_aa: CASRAVTGELFF
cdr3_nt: TGCGCCAGCAGAGCTGTTACCGGGGAGCTGTTTTTT

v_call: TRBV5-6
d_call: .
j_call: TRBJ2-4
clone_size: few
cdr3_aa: CASSLEGRNIQYF
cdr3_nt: TGTGCCAGCAGCTTGGAGGGCAGAAACATTCAGTACTTC

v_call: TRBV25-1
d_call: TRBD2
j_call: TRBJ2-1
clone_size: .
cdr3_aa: CASGLAGVRNEQFF
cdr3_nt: TGTGCCAGCGGACTAGCGGGAGTGCGAAATGAGCAGTTCTTC

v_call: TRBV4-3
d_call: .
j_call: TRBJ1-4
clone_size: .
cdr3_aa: CASSQEQAGLNEKLFF
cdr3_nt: TGCGCCAGCAGCCAAGAACAGGCAGGCCTTAATGAAAAACTGTTTTTT

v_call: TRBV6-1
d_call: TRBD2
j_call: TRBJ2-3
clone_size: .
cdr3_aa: CASSEASGTDTQYF
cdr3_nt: TGTGCCAGCAGTGAGGCTAGCGGGACAGATACGCAGTATTTT

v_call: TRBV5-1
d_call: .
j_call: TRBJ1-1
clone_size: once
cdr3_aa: CASSSSTQGITEAFF
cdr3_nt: TGCGCCAGCAGCTCTAGTACTCAGGGGATAACTGAAGCTTTCTTT

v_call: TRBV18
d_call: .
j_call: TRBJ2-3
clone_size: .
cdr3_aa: CASSPGQSEGDTQYF
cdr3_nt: TGTGCCAGCTCACCAGGTCAATCCGAAGGAGATACGCAGTATTTT

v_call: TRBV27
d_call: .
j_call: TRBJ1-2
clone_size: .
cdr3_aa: CASSLRGGYGYTF
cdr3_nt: TGTGCCAGCAGTTTGCGGGGTGGCTATGGCTACACCTTC

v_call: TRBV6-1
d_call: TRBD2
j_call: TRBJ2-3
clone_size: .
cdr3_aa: CASSERGRGTDTQYF
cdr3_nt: TGTGCCAGCAGTGAACGCGGGAGAGGCACAGATACGCAGTATTTT

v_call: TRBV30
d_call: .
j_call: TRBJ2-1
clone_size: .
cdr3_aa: CAWSRDNEQFF
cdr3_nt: TGTGCCTGGAGTAGGGACAATGAGCAGTTCTTC

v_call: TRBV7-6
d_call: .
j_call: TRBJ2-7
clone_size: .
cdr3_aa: CASSLGRSYEQYF
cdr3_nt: TGTGCCAGCAGCTTGGGACGCAGCTACGAGCAGTACTTC

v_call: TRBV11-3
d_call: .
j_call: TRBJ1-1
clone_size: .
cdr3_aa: CASSSKGTEAFF
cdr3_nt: TGTGCCAGCAGCTCCAAAGGCACTGAAGCTTTCTTT

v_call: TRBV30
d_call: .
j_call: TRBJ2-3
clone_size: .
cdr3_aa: CAWNRDRTDTQYF
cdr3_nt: TGTGCCTGGAATCGAGATCGCACAGATACGCAGTATTTT

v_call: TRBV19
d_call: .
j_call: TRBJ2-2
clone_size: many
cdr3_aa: CASGRQMNTGELFF
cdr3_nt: TGTGCCAGCGGGAGACAGATGAACACCGGGGAGCTGTTTTTT

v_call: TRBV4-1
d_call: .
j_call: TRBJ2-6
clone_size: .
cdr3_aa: CASSQQGLAIGSGANVLTF
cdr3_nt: TGCGCCAGCAGCCAACAGGGCTTGGCCATTGGGAGTGGGGCCAACGTCCTGACTTTC

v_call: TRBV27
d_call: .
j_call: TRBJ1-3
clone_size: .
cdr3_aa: CASSLTGWADTIYF
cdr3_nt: TGTGCCAGCAGTTTAACGGGGTGGGCGGACACCATATATTTT